The 22 T cell receptor beta chains below all came from one sample that was sequenced in a study of cytomegalovirus exposure and HLA in healthy donors. Vbeta (60) and Jbeta (13) primers were used in the PCR. Assay: immunoSEQ multiplex PCR; the TCRdb copy retains only in-frame clones and omits some. The sample consists of over 75,000 clones, just under 85% of them appearing once. The specimen was PBMCs. Receptors were obtained from a woman between 18 and 29 years old in good health and CMV-seropositive.

The rearrangement uses TRBV16 and TRBJ2-1, with D perhaps matching TRBD2 (6 bases). Germline V gives CDR1 KGHSY, CDR2 FQNENV. The CDR3 runs 17 residues. The germline V and J ends were trimmed by 1 base and 0 bases, with 13 bases remaining between them. CDR3 nucleotide sequence: TGTGCCAGCAGCCAATTGGAGGGCCGGGGCTCCTACAATGAGCAGTTCTTC. This codes for CASSQLEGRGSYNEQFF.

The chain uses TRBV7-9 and TRBJ2-7; 9 bases are a match to TRBD2. CDR1 is SEHNR and CDR2 is FQNEAQ in the germline V gene (reference sequence). After removal of 8 bases from V and 0 bases from J, the junction contained 2 bases not matched to a gene. The CDR3 length is 13 residues. CDR3 in DNA: TGTGCCAGCGTGACTAGCGGCTCCTACGAGCAGTACTTC. Its protein product is CASVTSGSYEQYF.

The rearrangement joins TRBV5-6 to TRBJ2-7, with 8 bases fitting TRBD1. The CDR3 extends over 14 amino acids. With V trimmed by 4 bases and J by 3 bases, 6 bases remained unmatched. Germline V gene lookup returns CDR1 SGHDT and CDR2 YYEEEE. CDR3 residues: CASSTWTGIYEQYF. CDR3 DNA: TGTGCCAGCAGCACCTGGACAGGGATCTACGAGCAGTACTTC.

The chain employs TRBV6-1 and TRBJ1-1; unclear D gene. The V end was cut by 10 bases, the J end by 4 bases, with 10 bases between. The CDR3 is 11 amino acids. From germline, CDR1 is MNHNS and CDR2 SASEGT. This chain's CDR3 is CATSPSTEAFF. The DNA of the CDR3 is TGTGCCACCTCGCCGAGCACTGAAGCTTTCTTT.

The chain carries TRBV9 and TRBJ2-3; D perhaps matches TRBD2 (7 bases). Trimming pared 0 bases from V and 2 bases from J, leaving 16 bases between. Germline assignment: CDR1 SGDLS and CDR2 YYNGEE. This CDR3 has 17 amino acids. The CDR3 DNA is TGTGCCAGCAGCGTAGGGGGAGGGGGGATTCCCACAGATACGCAGTATTTT. It encodes CASSVGGGGIPTDTQYF.

The J gene is TRBJ2-2, the V gene TRBV6-1; 8 nucleotides align to TRBD2. Germline V gives CDR1 MNHNS, CDR2 SASEGT. V shed 8 bases, J shed 3 bases, and the junction held 5 bases outside the gene matches. The CDR3 is made up of 14 amino acids. CDR3 sequence (DNA): TGTGCCAGCGGTAGCGGGGTAGACACCGGGGAGCTGTTTTTT. This encodes CASGSGVDTGELFF.

The CDR3 spells CASRVHTGTSTEAFF. For the CDR3, the DNA is TGTGCCAGCAGAGTTCACACAGGGACGAGCACTGAAGCTTTCTTT. This chain joins TRBV25-1 and TRBJ1-1, with a weak D call TRBD1 (6 bases). V gave up 6 bases and J gave up 4 bases, with 18 bases separating them. CDR1 is MGHDK, CDR2 SYGVNS, per germline. CDR3 length equals 15 residues.

The V and J genes are TRBV11-2 and TRBJ2-7; 8 bases match TRBD1. The CDR3 runs to 13 residues. In germline, CDR1 is SGHAT, CDR2 FQNNGV. V shed 3 bases, J shed 4 bases, and the junction held 2 bases outside the gene matches. The DNA of the CDR3 is TGTGCCAGCAGCTTGGGGACAGGATACGAGCAGTACTTC. Its protein product is CASSLGTGYEQYF. The full variable domain, completed using reference TRBV11-2 and TRBJ2-7, is EAGVAQSPRYKIIEKRQSVAFWCNPISGHATLYWYQQILGQGPKLLIQFQNNGVVDDSQLPKDRFSAERLKGVDSTLKIQPAKLEDSAVYLCASSLGTGYEQYFGPGTRLTVT.

V gene TRBV19 combines with J gene TRBJ2-7, with TRBD1 matching 8 bases. Germline CDR1 and CDR2: LNHDA and SQIVND (reference sequence). CDR3 length: 13 residues. V was clipped by 6 bases and J by 4 bases; unmatched bases: 5. The chain's CDR3 is CASSLTGGYEQYF. Written as DNA, the CDR3 is TGTGCCAGTAGCCTAACAGGGGGGTACGAGCAGTACTTC.

A remark on this clone: Other DNA sequences of this sample code for an identical CDR3. The genes are TRBV9 and TRBJ1-1; unclear D gene. V lost 2 bases and J 2 bases, leaving 7 bases between the germline ends. The CDR3 runs to 13 residues. From germline, CDR1 is SGDLS and CDR2 YYNGEE. The CDR3, as DNA: TGTGCCAGCAGCGTCGGAGCTAACACTGAAGCTTTCTTT. This encodes CASSVGANTEAFF.

V and J are TRBV28 and TRBJ1-2, with D possibly matching TRBD1 (5 bases). Trimming cost V 8 bases and J 4 bases, with 17 bases left between them. The CDR3 has 14 residues. The germline V gene has CDR1 MDHEN and CDR2 SYDVKM. The CDR3 DNA follows: TGTGCCAGCGGACCCTCCAGGGCTGGCTATGGCTACACCTTC. Residues: CASGPSRAGYGYTF.

The rearrangement links TRBV2 to TRBJ2-1; 14 bases align to TRBD2. Trimming took 9 bases from V and 8 from J; bases not matched to a gene: 6. The CDR3 is 14 amino acids. Germline V gene lookup returns CDR1 SNHLY and CDR2 FYNNEI. This CDR3 is CARPGLAGVHEQFF. The CDR3 coding sequence is TGTGCCAGACCGGGACTAGCGGGAGTTCATGAGCAGTTCTTC.

The chain employs TRBV28 and TRBJ2-1, with 12 bases identical to TRBD1. The junction had 4 bases not matched to a gene; V was cut back by 9 bases and J by 4 bases. Germline assignment: CDR1 MDHEN and CDR2 SYDVKM. The CDR3 is 14 amino acids. The CDR3, as DNA: TGTGCCAGTGGGGACAGGGGGCGATACAATGAGCAGTTCTTC. It is translated as CASGDRGRYNEQFF.

This CDR3 is CASSFEPGLGNEQFF. CDR3 DNA sequence: TGTGCCAGCAGCTTCGAACCGGGACTAGGCAATGAGCAGTTCTTC. The V and J genes are TRBV7-9 and TRBJ2-1; 8 nucleotides agree with TRBD2. V was clipped by 3 bases and J by 6 bases; unmatched bases: 7. The V gene's germline CDR1 is SEHNR and CDR2 FQNEAQ (reference sequence). This CDR3 comprises 15 residues. The entire variable domain, with the rest obtained from reference TRBV7-9 and TRBJ2-1, is as follows: DTGVSQNPRHKITKRGQNVTFRCDPISEHNRLYWYRQTLGQGPEFLTYFQNEAQLEKSRLLSDRFSAERPKGSFSTLEIQRTEQGDSAMYLCASSFEPGLGNEQFFGPGTRLTVL.

The chain recombines TRBV18 with TRBJ1-1, with 11 positions matching TRBD1. Germline V CDR1 and CDR2: KGHSH, LQKENI. The V gene end was trimmed by 5 bases and the J gene end by 10 bases; junction bases not matched to a gene: 9. The CDR3 is made up of 14 amino acids. The chain's CDR3 is CASSSDRGPLRAFF. The CDR3 nucleotides are TGTGCCAGCTCATCGGACAGGGGGCCCCTTAGAGCTTTCTTT. Complete variable domain (other parts from reference TRBV18 and TRBJ1-1): NAGVMQNPRHLVRRRGQEARLRCSPMKGHSHVYWYRQLPEEGLKFMVYLQKENIIDESGMPKERFSAEFPKEGPSILRIQQVVRGDSAAYFCASSSDRGPLRAFFGQGTRLTVV.

The chain recombines TRBV4-1 with TRBJ2-2, with 9 bases fitting TRBD1. J gave up 2 bases and V 1 base, and 5 bases lay outside the gene matches. Germline CDR1 and CDR2: MGHRA and YSYEKL. The CDR3 length is 17 residues. The CDR3 loop is CASSQGLGQGNTGELFF. For the CDR3, the DNA is TGCGCCAGCAGCCAAGGTCTGGGACAGGGAAACACCGGGGAGCTGTTTTTT.

This clone was detected a few times. This chain joins TRBV5-4 and TRBJ2-5, with 10 bases that match TRBD1. V lost 3 bases to trimming and J lost 4 bases; unmatched junction nucleotides: 6. This CDR3 region has 15 residues. Germline V gene lookup returns CDR1 SGHNT and CDR2 YYREEE (reference sequence). In DNA form, the CDR3 reads TGTGCCAGCAGCTGGGACAGGGGAGGTGGAGAGACCCAGTACTTC. Protein sequence: CASSWDRGGGETQYF.

In this sample, this clone turned up once. The V and J genes are TRBV5-4 and TRBJ1-4; 9 nucleotides match TRBD1. V gave up 2 bases and J gave up 8 bases; unmatched junction bases: 4. The length of the CDR3 is 14 residues. Germline lookup yields CDR1 SGHNT and CDR2 YYREEE (reference sequence). The CDR3 sequence: CASSLQGAREKLFF. In DNA form, the CDR3 reads TGTGCCAGCAGCTTACAGGGGGCACGAGAAAAACTGTTTTTT.

The genes are TRBV9 and TRBJ2-5; 15 bases agree with TRBD2. Losses at the gene ends were 4 bases for V and 2 bases for J; bases not matched to a gene: 9. This CDR3 has 18 amino acids. Germline-derived CDR1 and CDR2 are SGDLS and YYNGEE. CDR3 in DNA: TGTGCCAGCAGCATCGGGACTAGCGGGAGGTGGCGTCAAGAGACCCAGTACTTC. It yields the protein CASSIGTSGRWRQETQYF. Full variable domain (remainder filled in from reference TRBV9 and TRBJ2-5): DSGVTQTPKHLITATGQRVTLRCSPRSGDLSVYWYQQSLDQGLQFLIQYYNGEERAKGNILERFSAQQFPDLHSELNLSSLELGDSALYFCASSIGTSGRWRQETQYFGPGTRLLVL.

The count of this clone is one. The CDR3 region has the DNA TGTGCCAGTAGTATTTTACCGGGACAGGGATGGACTAGCGGGAACAATGAGCAGTTCTTC. Translated: CASSILPGQGWTSGNNEQFF. V gene TRBV19 combines with J gene TRBJ2-1; 12 positions agree with TRBD2. Losses at the gene ends were 3 bases for V and 5 bases for J; bases not matched to a gene: 17. Germline V lookup: CDR1 LNHDA, CDR2 SQIVND (reference sequence). This CDR3 has 20 residues.

The gene calls are TRBV13 and TRBJ2-7; 7 positions match TRBD1. This CDR3 has 14 residues. From germline, CDR1 is PRHDT and CDR2 FYEKMQ (reference sequence). Trimming removed 5 bases from V and 6 bases from J; junction bases left unmatched: 10. CDR3 DNA sequence: TGTGCCAGCAGCCCCGAGGGGGCGGCGGGCGAGCAGTACTTC. This sequence encodes CASSPEGAAGEQYF.

Only a few counts were recorded for this clone. This rearrangement joins TRBV5-4 to TRBJ2-1, with D perhaps matching TRBD1 (5 bases). This CDR3 spans 16 amino acids. The V gene lost 0 bases and the J gene lost 0 bases, with 10 bases spanning the gap. Germline V gene sequence: CDR1 SGHNT, CDR2 YYREEE (reference sequence). CDR3 loop: CASSLGGLRSYNEQFF. CDR3 DNA sequence: TGTGCCAGCAGCTTGGGGGGCCTGCGCTCCTACAATGAGCAGTTCTTC.